Listed below are T cell receptor beta chains from one sample, sequenced in a study of technical replicates of blood from a few donors. Produced via immunoSEQ multiplex PCR; TCRdb's table is partial and in-frame only. Of approximately 14,000 clones in the sample, 80% were seen once. The sequencing sample was made of PBMCs. Receptors were obtained from a human donor in good health. Each CDR3 is given with its conserved first and last residue. The D gene is left open where the match is weak. Clone size is shown for a subset of rows, as once, few, many or a class of expanded clone.

abundance	j_gene	v_gene	d_gene	CDR3nt	CDR3aa
NA	TRBJ1-2	TRBV11-2	TRBD1	TGTGCCAGCAGCTCAACCGGGACAGGGGCTTTCGGCTACACCTTC	CASSSTGTGAFGYTF
NA	TRBJ2-3	TRBV7-9	TRBD2	TGTGCCAGCAGCTTCCGGGGGGGAACCACAGATACGCAGTATTTT	CASSFRGGTTDTQYF
NA	TRBJ1-3	TRBV2	NA	TGTGCCAGCAGTGAGCAGGGAAATGCTGGAAACACCATATATTTT	CASSEQGNAGNTIYF
NA	TRBJ2-1	TRBV12-2	NA	TGTGCAAGTCGCTTAGGTTATCCGGGAGGTTACAATGAGCAGTTCTTC	CASRLGYPGGYNEQFF
NA	TRBJ1-1	TRBV9	NA	TGTGCCAGCAGCGTAGTCGGGGGGCGGAGCACTGAAGCTTTCTTT	CASSVVGGRSTEAFF
NA	TRBJ1-2	TRBV6-5	NA	TGTGCCAGCAGTTACCTTAACAGGGATGGCTACACCTTC	CASSYLNRDGYTF
NA	TRBJ1-5	TRBV19	TRBD1	TGTGCCACGTCCGGGACAGGGGGCGATCAGCCCCAGCATTTT	CATSGTGGDQPQHF
NA	TRBJ2-7	TRBV12-2	NA	TGTGCAAGTCGCTCTCGGACAGTCGGGGGGATGGGAGTCGTCGCCTACGAGCAGTACTTC	CASRSRTVGGMGVVAYEQYF
NA	TRBJ1-3	TRBV18	TRBD1	TGTGCCAGCTCACTCACAGGGGCCGGAAACACCATATATTTT	CASSLTGAGNTIYF
NA	TRBJ2-2	TRBV6-1	TRBD1	TGTGCCAGCAGTGAATTGGACAGGGGAGTGGAGCTGTTTTTT	CASSELDRGVELFF
NA	TRBJ1-3	TRBV7-9	NA	TGTGCCAGCAGTTCTACGATCTCTGGAAACACCATATATTTT	CASSSTISGNTIYF
NA	TRBJ1-5	TRBV18	TRBD1	TGTGCCAGCTCACCACCGGGACAGGGAGTAAGTAGTCAGCCCCAGCATTTT	CASSPPGQGVSSQPQHF
NA	TRBJ1-2	TRBV18	NA	TGTGCCAGCTCACCGATACAGGGTTCGAGCTATGGCTACACCTTC	CASSPIQGSSYGYTF
NA	TRBJ2-1	TRBV2	TRBD1	TGTGCCAGCAAACTCCAGGGGGTCGGTAATGAGCAGTTCTTC	CASKLQGVGNEQFF
once	TRBJ1-1	TRBV6-1	NA	TGTGCCAGCAGTGAAAAACGGGACACTGAAGCTTTCTTT	CASSEKRDTEAFF
NA	TRBJ1-4	TRBV7-6	TRBD1	TGTGCCAGCAGCTTAAGGACAGGGTTTGAAAAACTGTTTTTT	CASSLRTGFEKLFF
NA	TRBJ2-1	TRBV15	TRBD2	TGTGCCACCAGCTCCCCCGGAGGGACTAGTACCTACAATGAGCAGTTCTTC	CATSSPGGTSTYNEQFF
NA	TRBJ2-5	TRBV5-1	TRBD1	TGCGCCAGCAGCTTGGGGACAGGGACAGAGACCCAGTACTTC	CASSLGTGTETQYF
NA	TRBJ2-7	TRBV5-1	NA	TGCGCCAGCAGCTTGGGGGGTAGCGGCTCCTACGAGCAGTACTTC	CASSLGGSGSYEQYF
once	TRBJ1-2	TRBV5-6	NA	TGTGCCAGCAGCTCGGGACTGATCTATGGCTACACCTTC	CASSSGLIYGYTF
NA	TRBJ1-6	TRBV7-9	NA	TGTGCCAGCAGCTTAGGCCAGGGTGCTTTATCACCCCTCCACTTT	CASSLGQGALSPLHF
NA	TRBJ2-6	TRBV11-2	TRBD1	TGTGCCAGCAACTACCCGGGGACAGGGGCCTGGAGTGGGGCCAACGTCCTGACTTTC	CASNYPGTGAWSGANVLTF
NA	TRBJ1-1	TRBV5-5	TRBD1	TGTGCCAGCAGCCGGGGGACAGGGGGGACTGAAGCTTTCTTT	CASSRGTGGTEAFF
NA	TRBJ1-2	TRBV15	TRBD1	TGTGCCACCAGCAGAGATCCGTCTCGGGACAGCAATGGCTACACCTTC	CATSRDPSRDSNGYTF
NA	TRBJ2-1	TRBV18	TRBD2	TGTGCCAGCTCACCTATGGGACTAGGGAATGAGCAGTTCTTC	CASSPMGLGNEQFF
few	TRBJ1-1	TRBV5-4	TRBD1	TGTGCCAGCCAGATAACAGGGGACCTCATGAACACTGAAGCTTTCTTT	CASQITGDLMNTEAFF
NA	TRBJ2-7	TRBV11-2	TRBD2	TGTGCCAGCAGCCTCATAGCGGGTTGGTACGAGCAGTACTTC	CASSLIAGWYEQYF
NA	TRBJ1-5	TRBV6-1	TRBD1	TGTGCCAGCAGTGAACAGGGGGCCAATCAGCCCCAGCATTTT	CASSEQGANQPQHF
NA	TRBJ2-6	TRBV18	NA	TGTGCCAGCTCACATGGACAAATCCCCTCTGGGGCCAACGTCCTGACTTTC	CASSHGQIPSGANVLTF
once	TRBJ2-7	TRBV6-6	TRBD2	TGTGCCAGCAGTCCGACTAGCTCCATTGTCGGCGAGCAGTACTTC	CASSPTSSIVGEQYF
NA	TRBJ2-5	TRBV9	TRBD2	TGTGCCAGCAGCGTATTTGAAGGGCTAGCGGGAGCCCGGGGAGAGACCCAGTACTTC	CASSVFEGLAGARGETQYF
NA	TRBJ2-3	TRBV7-2	NA	TGTGCCAGCAGCTACAGATTCACAGATACGCAGTATTTT	CASSYRFTDTQYF
once	TRBJ1-1	TRBV18	TRBD1	TGTGCCAGCTCACGGGTCACAGGGGGCGCCGGCACTGAAGCTTTCTTT	CASSRVTGGAGTEAFF
NA	TRBJ1-1	TRBV2	NA	TGTGCCAGCAGTGTCGACACGAACACTGAAGCTTTCTTT	CASSVDTNTEAFF
NA	TRBJ2-3	TRBV28	NA	TGTGCCAGCAGTACCCGACAGGCAGATACGCAGTATTTT	CASSTRQADTQYF
NA	TRBJ1-1	TRBV5-6	TRBD1	TGTGCCAGCAGCTACTACCTCCGGACAGGGGGCAGGAGGAACACTGAAGCTTTCTTT	CASSYYLRTGGRRNTEAFF
NA	TRBJ1-2	TRBV7-9	NA	TGTGCCAGCAGCTTAGACAGTCGGGGCTACACCTTC	CASSLDSRGYTF
few	TRBJ1-4	TRBV27	TRBD1	TGTGCCAGCAGTTACGACAGGGCAGGGGAAAAACTGTTTTTT	CASSYDRAGEKLFF
NA	TRBJ2-7	TRBV2	TRBD2	TGTGCCAGCAGTGAACCCCTAGCGGCCTACGAGCAGTACTTC	CASSEPLAAYEQYF
NA	TRBJ1-1	TRBV15	TRBD1	TGTGCCACCGGGACAGGGGATGGGGTGAACACTGAAGCTTTCTTT	CATGTGDGVNTEAFF
NA	TRBJ2-5	TRBV7-8	NA	TGTGCCAGCAGCTCGAGGCGGGACCAGCAAGAGACCCAGTACTTC	CASSSRRDQQETQYF
NA	TRBJ2-7	TRBV2	TRBD1	TGTGCCAGCAGGAACCCGGGACAGCCCACCTACGAGCAGTACTTC	CASRNPGQPTYEQYF
NA	TRBJ2-1	TRBV11-2	TRBD2	TGTGCCAGCAGCGAAATACTAGCGGGGTACTACAATGAGCAGTTCTTC	CASSEILAGYYNEQFF
few	TRBJ2-1	TRBV6-1	TRBD2	TGTGCCAGCAGGGAAACCCGGAGGACTAGCGGTGAGAGGGCCTACAATGAGCAGTTCTTC	CASRETRRTSGERAYNEQFF
NA	TRBJ2-1	TRBV6-6	TRBD1	TGTGCCAGCAGTACGGGACAGGAGCAGTTCTTC	CASSTGQEQFF
NA	TRBJ2-1	TRBV19	NA	TGTGCCAGTAGTAGTCGAGGGAAAGTCCCGAATGAGCAGTTCTTC	CASSSRGKVPNEQFF
NA	TRBJ1-2	TRBV28	TRBD1	TGTGCCACCCGGACAGGCCCCTTTCCCAGTGGCTACACCTTC	CATRTGPFPSGYTF
NA	TRBJ1-3	TRBV29-1	TRBD1	TGCAGCGTAGTAACCGGGACAGCCTCTGGAAACACCATATATTTT	CSVVTGTASGNTIYF
NA	TRBJ2-5	TRBV29-1	TRBD1	TGCAGCGTGGGGACAGGGGGCTATGAGACCCAGTACTTC	CSVGTGGYETQYF
NA	TRBJ2-1	TRBV27	TRBD2	TGTGCCAGCAGTCCGGGGACTAGCCCCTACAATGAGCAGTTCTTC	CASSPGTSPYNEQFF
NA	TRBJ1-1	TRBV30	NA	TGTGCCTGGAGTGCTTGGGCCATTTCAATTCGCACTGAAGCTTTCTTT	CAWSAWAISIRTEAFF
NA	TRBJ1-1	TRBV7-9	NA	TGTGCCAGCAGCTTAATCGGGGGGAACACTGAAGCTTTCTTT	CASSLIGGNTEAFF
NA	TRBJ2-3	TRBV4-1	TRBD2	TGCGCCAGCAGCCCGGGACTAGCGGCGGCAGATACGCAGTATTTT	CASSPGLAAADTQYF
NA	TRBJ1-2	TRBV19	NA	TGTGACTGGGAACGAATCAGGGACTATGGCTACACCTTC	CDWERIRDYGYTF
NA	TRBJ1-2	TRBV19	NA	TGTGCCAGTCTATACCGGGACACCCTTAACTATGGCTACACCTTC	CASLYRDTLNYGYTF
NA	TRBJ2-1	TRBV4-1	TRBD1	TGCGCCAGCAGCGTGGACAGGGTGTTGAATGAGCAGTTCTTC	CASSVDRVLNEQFF
NA	TRBJ2-7	TRBV10-3	NA	TGTGCCATCAGTTGGTCGGACAACTCCTACGAGCAGTACTTC	CAISWSDNSYEQYF
NA	TRBJ2-1	TRBV18	NA	TGTGCCAGCTCACCTAAGGGAGACTCCTACAATGAGCAGTTCTTC	CASSPKGDSYNEQFF
few	TRBJ2-7	TRBV6-6	TRBD2	TGTGCCAGCAGTTACTTAGCGGGAGAGTACGAGCAGTACTTC	CASSYLAGEYEQYF
once	TRBJ1-1	TRBV5-1	NA	TGCGCCAGCAGCTTGGATTACGGGTCCACTGAAGCTTTCTTT	CASSLDYGSTEAFF